These 28 T cell receptor beta chains were all obtained from the same sample, sequenced in a study of blood T cell repertoires in COVID-19. Produced via immunoSEQ multiplex PCR; TCRdb's table is partial and in-frame only. The sample lists 70,000 or so clones, around 83% occurring once. The sample was peripheral blood. Receptors were obtained from a man aged 45 to 65 with acute or convalescent COVID-19.

This chain connects TRBV10-1 to TRBJ1-5; D is unclear. CDR3 size: 13 residues. Trimming took 0 bases from V and 9 from J, leaving 9 bases between them. CDR1 is WNHNN and CDR2 is SYGVQD in the germline V gene (reference sequence). The CDR3 nucleotides are TGCGCCAGCAGTGAGTCATCAGTCTTGCCCCAGCATTTT. Its translation: CASSESSVLPQHF.

This clone is labeled as medium-sized. The chain is built from TRBV2 and TRBJ2-5, with 8 bases lining up with TRBD2. This CDR3 region has 14 residues. V shed 7 bases and J 4 bases; nucleotides not matched to a gene: 8. Germline CDR1 is SNHLY and CDR2 is FYNNEI. The CDR3 protein is CASKDSGARETQYF. CDR3 coding DNA: TGTGCCAGCAAAGATAGCGGGGCTCGAGAGACCCAGTACTTC. The entire variable domain, with the rest obtained from reference TRBV2 and TRBJ2-5, is as follows: EPEVTQTPSHQVTQMGQEVILRCVPISNHLYFYWYRQILGQKVEFLVSFYNNEISEKSEIFDDQFSVERPDGSNFTLKIRSTKLEDSAMYFCASKDSGARETQYFGPGTRLLVL.

The V call is TRBV7-9, the J call TRBJ1-1, with a weak D call TRBD1 (6 bases). This CDR3 region has 15 residues. With 1 base removed from V and 4 bases from J, the gap between germline ends came to 13 bases. Germline CDR1 reads SEHNR; CDR2 reads FQNEAQ (reference sequence). The CDR3 nucleotides read TGTGCCAGCAGCTTAGGCACAGGGAGGGGCACTGAAGCTTTCTTT. It yields the protein CASSLGTGRGTEAFF.

V usage is TRBV5-1 and J usage is TRBJ1-1, with D hard to call. CDR1 SGHRS and CDR2 YFSETQ come from the germline V gene. This CDR3 spans 15 amino acids. V lost 5 bases, J lost 3 bases, and 17 bases lay in between. The CDR3 region is CASSKGSERDTEAFF. CDR3 bases: TGCGCCAGCAGTAAAGGCTCGGAGCGTGACACTGAAGCTTTCTTT. Combining the CDR3 with reference TRBV5-1 and TRBJ1-1 gives the whole variable domain KAGVTQTPRYLIKTRGQQVTLSCSPISGHRSVSWYQQTPGQGLQFLFEYFSETQRNKGNFPGRFSGRQFSNSRSEMNVSTLELGDSALYLCASSKGSERDTEAFFGQGTRLTVV.

The chain joins TRBV9 to TRBJ1-2; a possible D gene is TRBD1 (6 bases). This CDR3 has 15 amino acids. Trimming left V 4 bases short and J 8 bases short, with 21 bases between. CDR1 is SGDLS, CDR2 YYNGEE, per germline. The chain's CDR3 is CASSPRQDSYTGYTF. CDR3 DNA: TGTGCCAGCAGCCCAAGACAGGATAGCTATACGGGCTACACCTTC.

The chain carries TRBV19 and TRBJ1-1, with 7 bases lining up with TRBD1. V lost 7 bases to trimming and J lost 0 bases; unmatched junction nucleotides: 5. The CDR3 length is 14 residues. Germline values: CDR1 LNHDA, CDR2 SQIVND (reference sequence). The CDR3 nucleotides read TGTGCCAGTACGGCAGGGGGGATGAACACTGAAGCTTTCTTT. It translates to CASTAGGMNTEAFF.

This clone was detected only a few times. This sequence joins TRBV30 and TRBJ2-7, with 9 bases that match TRBD1. With 2 bases clipped from V and 4 bases from J, the junction kept 6 bases outside the gene matches. Germline loops: CDR1 GTSNPN, CDR2 SVGIG (reference sequence). The CDR3 consists of 14 residues. The CDR3 protein is CAWSKTGGLYEQYF. The DNA for the CDR3 is TGTGCCTGGAGTAAAACAGGGGGCCTGTACGAGCAGTACTTC.

The count of this clone is one. The chain is built from TRBV6-5 and TRBJ2-7; the D is unclear. Germline values: CDR1 MNHEY, CDR2 SVGAGI. The CDR3 loop spans 15 amino acids. The V end was cut by 7 bases, the J end by 5 bases, with 21 bases between. CDR3 region: CASKRHVLGYDEQYF. DNA for the CDR3: TGTGCCAGCAAGAGACACGTCCTGGGCTACGACGAGCAGTACTTC.

V and J are TRBV30 and TRBJ1-5; weak D call: TRBD1 (5 bases). Germline CDR1 is GTSNPN and CDR2 is SVGIG (reference sequence). V was pared by 1 base and J by 0 bases, with 7 bases between. The CDR3 consists of 14 residues. The CDR3 spells CAWSGDSSNQPQHF. CDR3 nucleotide sequence: TGTGCCTGGAGTGGAGACAGTAGCAATCAGCCCCAGCATTTT.

This clone was counted a single time. The chain recombines TRBV2 with TRBJ1-5; 7 bases align to TRBD1. The CDR3 contains 15 residues. Germline V lookup: CDR1 SNHLY, CDR2 FYNNEI. V gave up 6 bases and J gave up 0 bases; unmatched junction bases: 5. The CDR3 protein is CASRRDRNSNQPQHF. The CDR3 DNA sequence: TGTGCCAGCAGGCGGGACAGAAATAGCAATCAGCCCCAGCATTTT. The variable domain in full, with the rest retrieved from reference TRBV2 and TRBJ1-5, is EPEVTQTPSHQVTQMGQEVILRCVPISNHLYFYWYRQILGQKVEFLVSFYNNEISEKSEIFDDQFSVERPDGSNFTLKIRSTKLEDSAMYFCASRRDRNSNQPQHFGDGTRLSIL.

The rearrangement joins TRBV19 to TRBJ1-5; D perhaps matches TRBD1 (5 bases). Trimming took off 3 bases at V and 0 bases at J, with 15 bases between the two ends. Germline CDR1 is LNHDA and CDR2 is SQIVND (reference sequence). The CDR3 extends over 17 amino acids. The DNA for the CDR3 is TGTGCCAGTAGTATCGCCCTCAGGGTAGGTAGCAATCAGCCCCAGCATTTT. Its translation: CASSIALRVGSNQPQHF.

This clone was observed once. The genes are TRBV14 and TRBJ2-1; 9 bases agree with TRBD1. Germline CDR1 and CDR2: SGHDN and FVKESK. The CDR3 covers 14 residues. V was clipped by 5 bases and J by 8 bases; unmatched bases: 7. The CDR3, as DNA: TGTGCCAGCAGCGCCGGGACAGGGTCCCATGAGCAGTTCTTC. As protein: CASSAGTGSHEQFF.

The CDR3 DNA follows: TGTGCCACCAAGGGCAGGGGCTCGAATGAAGCTTTCTTT. Its translation: CATKGRGSNEAFF. The chain is built from TRBV24-1 and TRBJ1-1, with D possibly matching TRBD1 (6 bases). Germline V gene sequence: CDR1 KGHDR, CDR2 SFDVKD. Between the trimmed V and J ends, which lost 8 bases and 7 bases, there was a span of 16 bases. The CDR3 totals 13 residues.

J is TRBJ1-5 and V is TRBV12-3 or TRBV12-4, with unresolved D. Deletions cut 1 base from V and 15 bases from J, with 13 bases between. The CDR3 contains 12 residues. CDR3 protein: CASSLGARPPHF. The DNA of the CDR3 is TGTGCCAGCAGTTTAGGGGCAAGACCGCCGCATTTT.

This chain connects TRBV5-1 to TRBJ2-3; the match to TRBD1 covers 10 bases. Germline CDR1 is SGHRS and CDR2 is YFSETQ. This CDR3 comprises 14 residues. Losses at the gene ends were 4 bases for V and 6 bases for J; bases not matched to a gene: 5. Written as DNA, the CDR3 is TGCGCCAGCAGCATACCGGGACAGGGGGATACGCAGTATTTT. This gives the protein CASSIPGQGDTQYF. The entire variable domain, with the rest obtained from reference TRBV5-1 and TRBJ2-3, is as follows: KAGVTQTPRYLIKTRGQQVTLSCSPISGHRSVSWYQQTPGQGLQFLFEYFSETQRNKGNFPGRFSGRQFSNSRSEMNVSTLELGDSALYLCASSIPGQGDTQYFGPGTRLTVL.

The chain recombines TRBV27 with TRBJ1-1; perhaps TRBD1 as D (5 bases). The V and J ends lost 6 bases and 6 bases respectively, with 17 bases between them. CDR3 length equals 14 residues. Per the germline V gene, CDR1 is MNHEY and CDR2 is SMNVEV (reference sequence). The CDR3 nucleotides are TGTGCCAGCAGCCCAACGGCAGGGTTCGCTGAAGCTTTCTTT. Its protein product is CASSPTAGFAEAFF.

This clone came up once. The chain joins TRBV6-6 to TRBJ2-7; 10 nucleotides line up with TRBD1. The CDR3 is 15 amino acids. Germline V lookup: CDR1 MNHNY, CDR2 SVGAGI (reference sequence). V lost 7 bases to trimming and J lost 2 bases; unmatched junction nucleotides: 8. CDR3 nucleotides: TGTGCCAGCAATAGACAGGGGGCCGGGACCTACGAGCAGTACTTC. Its protein is CASNRQGAGTYEQYF.

The chain recombines TRBV10-1 with TRBJ2-5, with 8 bases matching TRBD2. V lost 4 bases and J lost 1; bases outside the gene matches: 11. CDR1 and CDR2 (germline): WNHNN, SYGVQD (reference sequence). The CDR3 is made up of 17 amino acids. This chain's CDR3 is CASSGEAGDLAQETQYF. In DNA form, the CDR3 reads TGCGCCAGCAGTGGAGAAGCGGGAGACTTGGCCCAAGAGACCCAGTACTTC.

Only a few counts were recorded for this clone. The chain carries TRBV27 and TRBJ1-2; TRBD1 agrees at 11 bases. Germline V gives CDR1 MNHEY, CDR2 SMNVEV (reference sequence). The CDR3 totals 14 residues. V shed 6 bases, J shed 8 bases, and the junction held 8 bases outside the gene matches. Here the CDR3 DNA reads TGTGCCAGCAGGGGGACAGGGGGTTTTTTCGGCTACACCTTC. Its translation: CASRGTGGFFGYTF.

This chain links TRBV6-5 with TRBJ2-7; D ambiguous. Germline V gene lookup returns CDR1 MNHEY and CDR2 SVGAGI. The CDR3 is 14 amino acids. Trimming shortened V by 2 bases and J by 4 bases, and 12 bases separated the two germline ends. The CDR3 protein is CASSYGQTHYEQYF. CDR3 nucleotides: TGTGCCAGCAGTTACGGGCAGACCCATTACGAGCAGTACTTC.

The rearrangement links TRBV14 to TRBJ2-3, with D tentatively TRBD1 (5 bases). Germline V gene lookup returns CDR1 SGHDN and CDR2 FVKESK. Trimming cost V 2 bases and J 2 bases, with 8 bases left between them. The CDR3 extends over 14 amino acids. The CDR3: CASSQRQPTDTQYF. DNA of the CDR3: TGTGCCAGCAGCCAAAGACAGCCCACAGATACGCAGTATTTT.

V usage is TRBV3-1 (or the pseudogene TRBV3-2) and J usage is TRBJ1-2; D is undetermined. The CDR3 extends over 15 amino acids. From germline, CDR1 is LGHDT and CDR2 YNNKEL (reference sequence). Trimming removed 1 base from V and 0 bases from J, with 9 bases in between. CDR3 sequence: CASSQASGANYGYTF. CDR3 nucleotides: TGTGCCAGCAGCCAAGCTTCCGGAGCTAACTATGGCTACACCTTC.

In nucleotides, the CDR3 is TGTGCCAGCAGCTTGTGGGCTAGCGGGAAGAGCACAGATACGCAGTATTTT. It encodes CASSLWASGKSTDTQYF. The rearrangement uses TRBV5-6 and TRBJ2-3, with TRBD2 matching 9 bases. Germline CDR1 and CDR2: SGHDT and YYEEEE. V shed 1 base and J 0 bases; nucleotides not matched to a gene: 6. The CDR3 loop spans 17 amino acids.

This sequence joins TRBV30 and TRBJ1-1; D gene uncertain. V lost 1 base, J lost 1 base, and 13 bases lay in between. CDR1 GTSNPN and CDR2 SVGIG come from the germline V gene (reference sequence). This CDR3 is 15 amino acids long. For the CDR3, the DNA is TGTGCCTGGAGTGGTTCAGTCTCAAGGAACACTGAAGCTTTCTTT. It specifies CAWSGSVSRNTEAFF.

The V and J genes are TRBV28 and TRBJ1-2; D uncertain. This CDR3 contains 18 residues. V lost 4 bases, J lost 4 bases, and 25 bases lay in between. Germline lookup yields CDR1 MDHEN and CDR2 SYDVKM. CDR3 bases: TGTGCCAGCAGTTCTAACTGGGGAGGACCAGGCCATGGCTATGGCTACACCTTC. Its protein product is CASSSNWGGPGHGYGYTF.

The V gene is TRBV4-1, the J gene TRBJ1-2, with 8 bases matching TRBD1. The CDR3 extends over 14 amino acids. Per germline, CDR1 MGHRA and CDR2 YSYEKL. V dropped 4 bases and J dropped 4; count of bases not matched to a gene: 5. CDR3 in amino acids: CASSRQQGGYGYTF. Written as DNA, the CDR3 is TGCGCCAGCAGCCGACAACAGGGGGGCTATGGCTACACCTTC.

J is TRBJ2-2 and V is TRBV11-2; D is unclear. V was clipped by 5 bases and J by 3 bases, with 7 bases between them. The V gene's germline CDR1 is SGHAT and CDR2 FQNNGV. The CDR3 consists of 13 residues. CDR3 region: CASSRADTGELFF. The CDR3 DNA reads as TGTGCCAGCAGCCGTGCGGACACCGGGGAGCTGTTTTTT.

In DNA, the CDR3 is TGTGCCTGGAGTGTACAAGGGGCGGGGGGCTACACCTTC. This translates into CAWSVQGAGGYTF. This sequence joins TRBV30 and TRBJ1-2; maybe TRBD1 (5 bases). Trimming shortened V by 0 bases and J by 8 bases, and 13 bases separated the two germline ends. The CDR3 has 13 residues. Germline lookup yields CDR1 GTSNPN and CDR2 SVGIG (reference sequence).